A single sample gave rise to the 8 T cell receptor beta chains below, sequenced in a study of cytomegalovirus exposure and HLA in healthy donors. 60 Vbeta and 13 Jbeta primers were used in PCR. TCRdb's table, derived via immunoSEQ multiplex PCR, lists solely in-frame clones and lacks some. The table lists about 160,000 clones, more than 70% of them singletons. The sequenced sample consisted of PBMCs. All receptors come from a man aged 25-45 years in good health and CMV-seronegative.

The V call is TRBV6-1, the J call TRBJ1-5; D remains unclear. Germline V gene lookup returns CDR1 MNHNS and CDR2 SASEGT. The CDR3 is 15 amino acids. Deletions cut 3 bases from V and 6 bases from J, with 15 bases between. The CDR3 reads CASSEGSGSSQPQHF. Here the CDR3 DNA reads TGTGCCAGCAGTGAGGGGAGCGGTTCGAGTCAGCCCCAGCATTTT.

This clone was counted once. The chain uses TRBV7-9 and TRBJ2-3; weak D call: TRBD1 (5 bases). The length of the CDR3 is 16 residues. Trimming cost V 2 bases and J 4 bases, with 16 bases left between them. Germline CDR1 reads SEHNR; CDR2 reads FQNEAQ (reference sequence). CDR3 residues: CASSLSSRQGADTQYF. In DNA, the CDR3 is TGTGCCAGCAGCTTAAGTAGCAGGCAGGGCGCAGATACGCAGTATTTT. The entire variable domain, with the rest obtained from reference TRBV7-9 and TRBJ2-3, is as follows: DTGVSQNPRHKITKRGQNVTFRCDPISEHNRLYWYRQTLGQGPEFLTYFQNEAQLEKSRLLSDRFSAERPKGSFSTLEIQRTEQGDSAMYLCASSLSSRQGADTQYFGPGTRLTVL.

This clone has more than one count but fewer than ten. This rearrangement joins TRBV5-1 to TRBJ2-2; D uncertain. Looked up from germline, CDR1 is SGHRS and CDR2 is YFSETQ. This CDR3 spans 14 amino acids. Trimming cost V 4 bases and J 7 bases, with 14 bases left between them. DNA of the CDR3: TGCGCCAGCAGCGGTCGCGGTCTAGACGGGGAGCTGTTTTTT. Residues: CASSGRGLDGELFF.

This chain uses TRBV6-6 with TRBJ1-3; 7 bases agree with TRBD1. With V trimmed by 5 bases and J by 4 bases, 5 bases remained unmatched. This CDR3 region has 14 residues. Germline CDR1 is MNHNY and CDR2 is SVGAGI (reference sequence). The CDR3 bases are TGTGCCAGCAGTCAAGGGACAGCCGGAAACACCATATATTTT. Its translation: CASSQGTAGNTIYF.

This rearrangement joins TRBV6-1 to TRBJ2-5; D unresolved. Germline CDR1 MNHNS, CDR2 SASEGT. The length of the CDR3 is 12 residues. Trimming cost V 7 bases and J 0 bases, with 6 bases left between them. CDR3 nucleotides: TGTGCCAGCATCCGGGACCAAGAGACCCAGTACTTC. This gives the protein CASIRDQETQYF.

The rearrangement links TRBV6-4 to TRBJ2-1; 7 positions match TRBD1. Germline CDR1 MRHNA, CDR2 SNTAGT. Trimming took 6 bases from V and 6 from J; bases not matched to a gene: 8. CDR3 size: 14 residues. The CDR3 coding sequence is TGTGCCAGCAGCGAAGACAGGGCCACCAATGAGCAGTTCTTC. Translated: CASSEDRATNEQFF.

V is TRBV28 and J is TRBJ1-6, with 8 bases lining up with TRBD1. The junction had 8 bases not matched to a gene; V was cut back by 6 bases and J by 4 bases. Germline-derived CDR1 and CDR2 are MDHEN and SYDVKM. This CDR3 spans 16 amino acids. This chain's CDR3 is CASSPDREGYNSPLHF. In DNA form, the CDR3 reads TGTGCCAGCAGCCCGGACAGGGAGGGTTATAATTCACCCCTCCACTTT.

V and J are TRBV19 and TRBJ1-1, with 7 bases that match TRBD1. This CDR3 is built from 12 residues. The V and J ends lost 6 bases and 10 bases, in that order; junction bases with no gene match: 8. CDR1 is LNHDA, CDR2 SQIVND, per germline (reference sequence). This CDR3 reads CASRGTADVAFF. The CDR3 region has the DNA TGTGCCAGTAGGGGGACAGCAGATGTAGCTTTCTTT.